The 12 T cell receptor beta chains listed next were all sequenced from one sample in a study of spatial heterogeneity in lung cancer (dated by TCRdb to between 2019 and 2020). What the work shows at the level of the full study, not this receptor alone: The number of expanded intratumoral alpha and beta TCRs correlated with the tumor nonsynonymous mutation count.

Library preparation used 5' RACE. The reads were generated on a NextSeq 500. TCRdb reran the public reads through fastp at Q25 and MiXCR, keeping productive beta chains. Rows are combined by CDR3 protein, so each entry shows the most common genes and DNA. Across this sample there are 9,500 to 11,000 distinct CDR3 sequences, with about 8% seen only once. Of the sample, under 25% is held by the ten largest clones. The sample's time point label, in plain terms: sample taken at primary tumor resection. No antigen has been assigned to these receptors. This sample comprised lung tumor tissue, obtained at surgery. These receptors were collected from a female donor with early-stage non-small cell lung cancer.

This clonotype occurred many times. The V gene is TRBV27, the J gene TRBJ2-3; D possibly corresponds to TRBD2 (6 bases). CDR1 MNHEY and CDR2 SMNVEV come from the germline V gene (reference sequence). CDR3 size: 14 residues. V dropped 3 bases and J dropped 6 bases, with 13 bases sitting between them. DNA for the CDR3: TGTGCCAGCAGTTTTCAGCGGGCGTCGGATACGCAGTATTTT. Its protein is CASSFQRASDTQYF.

This clonotype was recorded many times. This chain connects TRBV20-1 to TRBJ2-1; TRBD2 matches 8 bases. There are 11 residues in the CDR3. CDR1 DFQATT and CDR2 SNEGSKA come from the germline V gene (reference sequence). J gave up 14 bases and V 6 bases, and 9 bases lay outside the gene matches. CDR3 coding DNA: TGCAGTGCGCTTACCGGGACTAGGAAGTTCTTC. It codes for CSALTGTRKFF.

This clonotype has a count of ten or more. This chain uses TRBV5-4 with TRBJ2-5; 8 bases are shared with TRBD1. Germline V CDR1 and CDR2: SGHNT, YYREEE (reference sequence). The V and J ends lost 2 bases and 3 bases, in that order; junction bases with no gene match: 6. CDR3 size: 15 residues. In DNA, the CDR3 is TGTGCCAGCAGCTTAGGACAGGGCGGAAAAGAGACCCAGTACTTC. It yields the protein CASSLGQGGKETQYF.

This clonotype has a count of ten or more. The chain has TRBV3-1 and TRBJ2-7, with unresolved D. Trimming pared 1 base from V and 2 bases from J, leaving 3 bases between. Looked up from germline, CDR1 is LGHDT and CDR2 is YNNKEL (reference sequence). CDR3 length equals 12 residues. Here the CDR3 DNA reads TGTGCCAGCAGCCAAGCAACCTACGAGCAGTACTTC. Its protein is CASSQATYEQYF.

This clonotype was counted a few times. V and J are TRBV5-5 and TRBJ2-4; 13 bases line up with TRBD2. The CDR3 has 17 residues. V trimming: 3 bases; J trimming: 0 bases; junction bases outside the gene matches: 3. Germline V gene lookup returns CDR1 SGHKS and CDR2 YYEKEE (reference sequence). CDR3 nucleotides: TGTGCCAGCAGCTGGGGGACTAGCGGGGTAGCCAAAAACATTCAGTACTTC. Residues: CASSWGTSGVAKNIQYF.

This clonotype was recorded at least ten times. Germline and junction disagree at one end, which may indicate a read error. The V call is TRBV5-1, the J call TRBJ2-2, with 9 bases fitting TRBD1. CDR3 size: 15 residues. Germline CDR1 SGHRS, CDR2 YFSETQ. CDR3 DNA: TGCGCCAGCAGCTCCGGGACAGGGAACGCCGGGGAGCTGTTTTTT. Translation: CASSSGTGNAGELFF.

This clonotype appeared many times. This chain uses TRBV18 with TRBJ1-5, with 7 bases matching TRBD1. The CDR3 length is 14 residues. V lost 4 bases, J lost 5 bases, and 5 bases stayed unmatched. Germline V gene data show CDR1 as KGHSH and CDR2 as LQKENI. The CDR3 nucleotides are TGTGCCAGCTCACGACAGGGTTTCGATCAGCCCCAGCATTTT. Amino acid sequence: CASSRQGFDQPQHF.

In this sample, this clonotype is medium-sized. The chain combines TRBV5-1 with TRBJ2-7; D is unresolved. The V and J ends lost 4 bases and 3 bases respectively, with 11 bases between them. This CDR3 spans 13 amino acids. Looked up from germline, CDR1 is SGHRS and CDR2 is YFSETQ. The CDR3 nucleotides read TGCGCCAGCAGCACCTATCCCGTCTACGAGCAGTACTTC. Its protein is CASSTYPVYEQYF.

This clonotype was recorded many times. The chain employs TRBV30 and TRBJ2-7, with unresolved D. The CDR3 is 12 amino acids. The V end lost 4 bases, the J end lost 1 base, and 8 bases lay between the germline ends. CDR1 GTSNPN and CDR2 SVGIG come from the germline V gene (reference sequence). CDR3 nucleotides: TGTGCCTGGAACTATGGTTCCTACGAGCAGTACTTC. Amino acids: CAWNYGSYEQYF.

This rearrangement joins TRBV6-5 to TRBJ2-5, with D uncertain. CDR1 and CDR2 (germline): MNHEY, SVGAGI. CDR3 size: 13 residues. Deletions cut 0 bases from V and 5 bases from J, with 7 bases between. Here the CDR3 DNA reads TGTGCCAGCAGTTACTCGGCCGTGGAGACCCAGTACTTC. This encodes CASSYSAVETQYF.

Of note for this clonotype: A much larger clone differs from this one at a single base, so this may be a read error. In nucleotides, the CDR3 is TGTGCCAGCAGCCAAGCGGCGATACGGGATTATGAGCAGTTCTTC. This encodes CASSQAAIRDYEQFF. The gene calls are TRBV4-2 and TRBJ2-1; D might be TRBD2 (5 bases). Trimming pared 1 base from V and 8 bases from J, leaving 15 bases between. CDR3 length: 15 residues. Germline values: CDR1 LGHNA, CDR2 YNFKEQ.

This clonotype has at least ten counts. This chain connects TRBV10-3 to TRBJ2-1; D is ambiguous. V was trimmed by 3 bases and J by 10 bases, leaving 7 bases between them. Looked up from germline, CDR1 is ENHRY and CDR2 is SYGVKD. CDR3 length equals 11 residues. CDR3 loop: CAISEGPEQFF. CDR3 DNA sequence: TGTGCCATCAGTGAAGGACCAGAGCAGTTCTTC.